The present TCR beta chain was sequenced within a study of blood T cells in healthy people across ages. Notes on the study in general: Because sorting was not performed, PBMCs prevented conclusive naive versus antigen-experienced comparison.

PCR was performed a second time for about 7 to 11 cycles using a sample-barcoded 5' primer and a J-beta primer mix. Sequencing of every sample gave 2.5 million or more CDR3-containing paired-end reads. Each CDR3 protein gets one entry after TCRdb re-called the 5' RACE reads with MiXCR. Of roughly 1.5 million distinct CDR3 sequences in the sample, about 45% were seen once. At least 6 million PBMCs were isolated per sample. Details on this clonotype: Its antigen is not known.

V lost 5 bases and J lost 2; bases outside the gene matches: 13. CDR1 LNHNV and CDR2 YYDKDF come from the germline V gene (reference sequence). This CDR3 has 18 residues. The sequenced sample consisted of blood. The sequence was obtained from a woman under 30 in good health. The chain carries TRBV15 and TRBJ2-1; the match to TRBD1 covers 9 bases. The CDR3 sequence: CATSDPNPGQGAYNEQFF. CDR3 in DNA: TGTGCCACCAGCGACCCTAATCCGGGACAGGGCGCCTACAATGAGCAGTTCTTC.